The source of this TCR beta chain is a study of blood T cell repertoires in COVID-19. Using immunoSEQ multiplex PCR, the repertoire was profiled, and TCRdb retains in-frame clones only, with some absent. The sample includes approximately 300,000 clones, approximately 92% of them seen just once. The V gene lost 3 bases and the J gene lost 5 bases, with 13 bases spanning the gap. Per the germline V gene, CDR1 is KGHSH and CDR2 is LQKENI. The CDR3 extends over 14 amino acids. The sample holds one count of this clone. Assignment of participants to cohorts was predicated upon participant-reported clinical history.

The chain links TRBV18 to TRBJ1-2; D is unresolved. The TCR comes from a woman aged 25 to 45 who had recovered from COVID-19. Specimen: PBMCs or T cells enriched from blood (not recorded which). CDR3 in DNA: TGTGCCAGCTCACCCCGTCGGGGTCATTATGGCTACACCTTC. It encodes CASSPRRGHYGYTF.